This note documents a single T cell receptor (beta chain) sequence. The antigen is not known. This sample stems from a study of neoadjuvant anti-PD-1 for oral cavity cancer. Across the whole study: Patients without progression received a fourth nivolumab dose around day 43, then surgical resection on days 50-56. Regarding the study as a whole: Higher pretreatment blood Treg/Th17 ratios correlated with higher pretreatment blood and lower post-treatment tumor TCRbeta clonality. Greater tumor shrinkage accompanied bigger post-treatment sizes of preexisting clones.

CDR1 and CDR2 (germline): SGHRS, YFSETQ. The CDR3 length is 16 residues. Trimming shortened V by 0 bases and J by 0 bases, and 9 bases separated the two germline ends. Two replicates per tumor sample, mostly from 4 to 5.5 ug of genomic DNA. TCRdb's table, derived via immunoSEQ multiplex PCR, lists solely in-frame clones and lacks some. This sample has 13,000 or so clones, with more than 55% found just once. The sample in question was tumor tissue, obtained before nivolumab (anti-PD-1) treatment. This chain links TRBV5-1 with TRBJ2-2; D call uncertain. The TCR sequence derives from a person between 40 and 85 years old with oral cavity squamous cell carcinoma. CDR3 DNA sequence: TGCGCCAGCAGCTTGGAACGGTTCGCGAACACCGGGGAGCTGTTTTTT. Translated: CASSLERFANTGELFF. The full variable domain, completed using reference TRBV5-1 and TRBJ2-2, is KAGVTQTPRYLIKTRGQQVTLSCSPISGHRSVSWYQQTPGQGLQFLFEYFSETQRNKGNFPGRFSGRQFSNSRSEMNVSTLELGDSALYLCASSLERFANTGELFFGEGSRLTVL.